Listed below are T cell receptor beta chains from one sample, sequenced in a study of siplizumab effects on memory and regulatory T cells. Method: immunoSEQ multiplex PCR; TCRdb's copy keeps in-frame clones and lacks some. This sample has approximately 94,000 clones, with roughly 96% found just once. The specimen was naive CD4+ T cells sorted from blood. The receptors come from a human donor in good health. Each CDR3 is given with its conserved first and last residue. A D gene is named only where the DNA matches it firmly. For some rows the clone size is stated as once, few or many, or as a class when expanded; others skip it.

CDR3 length	J gene	D gene	V gene	clone size	CDR3 DNA	CDR3 protein
16	TRBJ2-1	TRBD2	TRBV27	NA	TGTGCCAGCAGTTTATACCAGCGGGGGTCCTACAATGAGCAGTTCTTC	CASSLYQRGSYNEQFF
14	TRBJ1-2	NA	TRBV6-5	NA	TGTGCCAGCAGGTTCCAGGCGCCCGACTATGGCTACACCTTC	CASRFQAPDYGYTF
15	TRBJ2-3	NA	TRBV2	once	TGTGCCAGCGGCCCGAGTGATTGGGGCACAGATACGCAGTATTTT	CASGPSDWGTDTQYF
12	TRBJ2-7	NA	TRBV14	once	TGTGCCAGCAGCCACGGGACCTACGAGCAGTACTTC	CASSHGTYEQYF
14	TRBJ1-1	NA	TRBV7-9	NA	TGTGCCAGCAGCCCAGCGGGGGTGAACACTGAAGCTTTCTTT	CASSPAGVNTEAFF
14	TRBJ2-7	NA	TRBV10-3	NA	TGTGCCATTCAGGGGGGGATCATCTCCTACGAGCAGTACTTC	CAIQGGIISYEQYF
14	TRBJ2-5	TRBD1	TRBV5-6	NA	TGTGCCAGCAGCTCCGGGACAGAGCAAGAGACCCAGTACTTC	CASSSGTEQETQYF
13	TRBJ2-2	NA	TRBV6-5	once	TGTGCCAGCAAGAGAGGAAACACCGGGGAGCTGTTTTTT	CASKRGNTGELFF
13	TRBJ1-1	NA	TRBV4-1	NA	TGCGCCAGCAGCCAACCTGGGGTTACTGAAGCTTTCTTT	CASSQPGVTEAFF
15	TRBJ1-6	NA	TRBV7-2	NA	TGTGCCAGCAGCTTAGGATACCGCTCGGGGACGCCCCTCCACTTT	CASSLGYRSGTPLHF
13	TRBJ1-5	NA	TRBV29-1	NA	TGCAGCGTTACGACGGAAAGCAATCAGCCCCAGCATTTT	CSVTTESNQPQHF
13	TRBJ2-7	TRBD1	TRBV30	NA	TGTGCCTGGAGTGTTGACAGGGACTACGAGCAGTACTTC	CAWSVDRDYEQYF
15	TRBJ2-5	TRBD1	TRBV4-2	once	TGTGCCAGCAGCCCCGGGGACAGGGGTGGGGAGACCCAGTACTTC	CASSPGDRGGETQYF
14	TRBJ1-1	TRBD1	TRBV6-5	NA	TGTGCCAGCAGTTACCGGGACAGCAACACTGAAGCTTTCTTT	CASSYRDSNTEAFF
15	TRBJ2-1	TRBD2	TRBV19	NA	TGTGCCACTCAGCAGACCGGGGGGGACTACAATGAGCAGTTCTTC	CATQQTGGDYNEQFF
14	TRBJ1-4	NA	TRBV7-8	NA	TGTGCCAGCAGCTTAGGAGGACCTAATGAAAAACTGTTTTTT	CASSLGGPNEKLFF
11	TRBJ2-2	NA	TRBV5-6	NA	TGTGCCAGCAGCTTGGCCGGGGAGCTGTTTTTT	CASSLAGELFF
17	TRBJ1-5	NA	TRBV7-6	NA	TGTGCCAGCAGCTTAGGGCCGAAAGTATATAGCAATCAGCCCCAGCATTTT	CASSLGPKVYSNQPQHF
18	TRBJ2-7	NA	TRBV11-2	once	TGTGCCAGCAGCCCCACCACCCCGAGGGGCCGAACCTCCTACGAGCAGTACTTC	CASSPTTPRGRTSYEQYF
12	TRBJ2-7	NA	TRBV6-6	NA	TGTGCCAGCAGTGTCTCAGGAAACGAGCAGTACTTC	CASSVSGNEQYF
15	TRBJ1-1	TRBD1	TRBV7-3	NA	TGTGCCAGCAGCTTATTGGGGACAGGGATCACTGAAGCTTTCTTT	CASSLLGTGITEAFF
13	TRBJ2-2	NA	TRBV6-6	NA	TGTGCCAGCAGGGACTATTCGGGAGGGGAGCTGTTTTTT	CASRDYSGGELFF
16	TRBJ2-1	TRBD2	TRBV9	NA	TGTGCCAGCAGCAAGAAACTAGCGGGGGGTTTCGGTGAGCAGTTCTTC	CASSKKLAGGFGEQFF
14	TRBJ1-1	TRBD1	TRBV6-5	NA	TGTGCCAGCAAGCGGACAGGGGAGAACACTGAAGCTTTCTTT	CASKRTGENTEAFF
14	TRBJ2-1	NA	TRBV15	NA	TGTGCCACCAGCAGAGTTGATACCTACAATGAGCAGTTCTTC	CATSRVDTYNEQFF
16	TRBJ2-7	NA	TRBV30	NA	TGTGCCTGGACCCAACCCGGGAGGGGGCTCACCTACGAGCAGTACTTC	CAWTQPGRGLTYEQYF
13	TRBJ2-3	NA	TRBV11-3	NA	TGTGCCAGTGGAGGGGGTACTCCAGATACGCAGTATTTT	CASGGGTPDTQYF
13	TRBJ1-1	NA	TRBV6-4	NA	TGTGCCAGCATTAGGCGGATGAACACTGAAGCTTTCTTT	CASIRRMNTEAFF
16	TRBJ1-6	NA	TRBV6-5	NA	TGTGCCAGCAGTTACGATTGGTGGGTTGATAATTCACCCCTCCACTTT	CASSYDWWVDNSPLHF
18	TRBJ1-5	NA	TRBV19	NA	TGTGCCAGTAGTATTATGCCCTCGAGTACATATAGCAATCAGCCCCAGCATTTT	CASSIMPSSTYSNQPQHF
14	TRBJ2-7	TRBD1	TRBV10-3	once	TGTGCCATCAGTGAGTCCACAGGGGTCTACGAGCAGTACTTC	CAISESTGVYEQYF
13	TRBJ2-7	NA	TRBV6-5	once	TGTGCCAGCAGTCTCCTCCTCCGGGGCGAGCAGTACTTC	CASSLLLRGEQYF
14	TRBJ1-5	NA	TRBV18	NA	TGTGCCAGCTCGCAAGATCAGGCCGAGGGGCCCCAGCATTTT	CASSQDQAEGPQHF
14	TRBJ1-6	NA	TRBV27	few	TGTGCCAGCAGCGGGGGACAAGCATGGTCACCCCTCCACTTT	CASSGGQAWSPLHF
16	TRBJ1-3	NA	TRBV9	NA	TGTGCCAGCAGCGTCCCTGGACAGCTCTCTGGAAACACCATATATTTT	CASSVPGQLSGNTIYF
16	TRBJ2-1	TRBD1	TRBV11-2	NA	TGTGCCAGCAGCTTAAAGCCCTGGACAGGGGGAAATGAGCAGTTCTTC	CASSLKPWTGGNEQFF
15	TRBJ2-7	TRBD2	TRBV18	NA	TGTGCCAGCGCCAGCGGGGGGCTCCCCTCGGGGGAGCAGTACTTC	CASASGGLPSGEQYF
11	TRBJ2-3	NA	TRBV7-2	NA	TGTGCCAGCTCAAAAATAGATACGCAGTATTTT	CASSKIDTQYF
12	TRBJ2-5	TRBD2	TRBV4-1	NA	TGCGCCAGCAGCCAAGTAGCGGGGCCCCAGTACTTC	CASSQVAGPQYF
14	TRBJ2-7	NA	TRBV6-1	NA	TGTGCCAGCCGATACGGGGACGGCATCTACGAGCAGTACTTC	CASRYGDGIYEQYF
15	TRBJ1-3	TRBD1	TRBV27	NA	TGTGCCAGCAGAAGGGACAGGGTGTTGGGAAACACCATATATTTT	CASRRDRVLGNTIYF
14	TRBJ1-2	TRBD1	TRBV10-3	NA	TGTGCCATCCTTGACAGGGTGGCGGACTATGGCTACACCTTC	CAILDRVADYGYTF
17	TRBJ2-2	TRBD2	TRBV18	NA	TGTGCCAGCTCACCCTCTTACGGGGGGGTAGAAACCGGGGAGCTGTTTTTT	CASSPSYGGVETGELFF
13	TRBJ1-1	TRBD1	TRBV29-1	NA	TGCAGCACAAACAGGGGGCGCAGCACTGAAGCTTTCTTT	CSTNRGRSTEAFF
13	TRBJ2-3	NA	TRBV19	NA	TGTGCCAGTAGTACCAGGACAGCAGATACGCAGTATTTT	CASSTRTADTQYF
12	TRBJ2-3	NA	TRBV18	NA	TGTGCCAGCTCACTCCGCACAGATACGCAGTATTTT	CASSLRTDTQYF
15	TRBJ2-2	TRBD1	TRBV6-1	NA	TGTGCCAGCAGTGTAGGGACAGGGGACACCGGGGAGCTGTTTTTT	CASSVGTGDTGELFF
11	TRBJ2-3	NA	TRBV10-3	NA	TGTGCCATCAGTGAATCAGATACGCAGTATTTT	CAISESDTQYF
12	TRBJ2-5	NA	TRBV5-1	NA	TGCGCCAGCAGCCGAGACCAGGAGACCCAGTACTTC	CASSRDQETQYF
20	TRBJ2-7	TRBD2	TRBV15	NA	TGTGCCACCAGCAGAGACGCTGGGTGGCGGGGGGCCAGACCCCCCTACGAGCAGTACTTC	CATSRDAGWRGARPPYEQYF
16	TRBJ1-5	NA	TRBV19	NA	TGTGCCAGTAGTGTCTTTCAGCAAATAATTAATCAGCCCCAGCATTTT	CASSVFQQIINQPQHF
16	TRBJ2-6	NA	TRBV5-4	once	TGTGCCAGCAGCTTCTACAGGGCGGCTGGGGCCAACGTCCTGACTTTC	CASSFYRAAGANVLTF
13	TRBJ1-1	NA	TRBV6-6	NA	TGTGCCAGCAGTTATAACAGGAACACTGAAGCTTTCTTT	CASSYNRNTEAFF
16	TRBJ2-7	TRBD1	TRBV7-6	NA	TGTGCCAGCAGCCCTTTCAAGACAGGGGGCTCCTACGAGCAGTACTTC	CASSPFKTGGSYEQYF
13	TRBJ2-1	NA	TRBV11-2	NA	TGTGCCAGCAGCCAACAGGGAGTAAATGAGCAGTTCTTC	CASSQQGVNEQFF
15	TRBJ1-1	TRBD1	TRBV5-1	once	TGCGCCAGCAGCCCGGGGACAGGAAAGAACACTGAAGCTTTCTTT	CASSPGTGKNTEAFF
17	TRBJ1-6	NA	TRBV4-3	NA	TGCGCCAGCAGCCAAGACAGGGGTAGCTCCTATAATTCACCCCTCCACTTT	CASSQDRGSSYNSPLHF